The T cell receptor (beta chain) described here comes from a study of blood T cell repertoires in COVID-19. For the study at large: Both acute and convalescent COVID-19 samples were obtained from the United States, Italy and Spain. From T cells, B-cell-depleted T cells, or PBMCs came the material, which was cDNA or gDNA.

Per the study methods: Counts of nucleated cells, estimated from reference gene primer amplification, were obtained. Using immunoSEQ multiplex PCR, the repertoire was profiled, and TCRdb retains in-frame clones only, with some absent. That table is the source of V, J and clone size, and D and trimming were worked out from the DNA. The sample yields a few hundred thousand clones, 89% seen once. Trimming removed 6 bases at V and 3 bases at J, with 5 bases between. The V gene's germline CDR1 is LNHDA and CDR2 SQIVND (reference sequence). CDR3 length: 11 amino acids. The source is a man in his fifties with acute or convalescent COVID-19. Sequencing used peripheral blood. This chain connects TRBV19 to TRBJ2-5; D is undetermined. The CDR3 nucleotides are TGTGCCAGTAGCCTTGAAGAGACCCAGTACTTC. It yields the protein CASSLEETQYF.